This T cell receptor (beta chain) originates from a study of cytomegalovirus exposure and HLA in healthy donors. Across the whole study: Samples from HLA-typed donors yielded about 85 million unique TCRs in an early data release.

60 Vbeta and 13 Jbeta primers were used in PCR. Some clones are missing from TCRdb's copy, which holds only in-frame ones; the method was immunoSEQ multiplex PCR. The repertoire holds 140,000 or so clones, with around a tenth as singletons. Overall study results and limits: Productive rates of about 87% or about 30% were seen for most TCR beta V segments in an earlier analysis. Solely CMV serostatus was available to characterize immune exposure.

About this clone itself: Its target is not known.

This clonotype originated in a male donor in good health and CMV-seronegative. The sequenced sample consisted of PBMCs.

Here the CDR3 reads CASSGDRNTEAFF. Here the CDR3 DNA reads TGTGCCAGCTCTGGGGACAGGAACACTGAAGCTTTCTTT. The chain has TRBV18 and TRBJ1-1, with 7 bases identical to TRBD1. CDR1 and CDR2 (germline): KGHSH, LQKENI. This CDR3 is 13 amino acids long. Losses at the gene ends were 6 bases for V and 1 base for J; bases not matched to a gene: 2.